These 5 T cell receptor beta chains were all obtained from the same sample, sequenced in a study of tumor and adjacent non-tumor tissue in lung cancer. Three rounds of nested PCR, following a modified ARM-PCR protocol, produced the TCRbeta library. One entry per CDR3 protein, called by TCRdb with MiXCR from the multiplex PCR reads. Here the sample spans about 110,000 distinct CDR3 sequences, more than 60% being singletons. No cell sorting was done before RNA was extracted from the tissue. The source material was lung tumor tissue. All receptors come from a woman aged 55-69 years with non-small cell lung cancer.

This clonotype has ten or more counts. This CDR3 is CSAPILPYGYTF. In DNA form, the CDR3 reads TGCAGTGCTCCAATATTGCCCTATGGCTACACCTTC. The chain joins TRBV20-1 to TRBJ1-2, with no clear D. Trimming left V 5 bases short and J 4 bases short, with 11 bases between. The CDR3 consists of 12 residues. CDR1 and CDR2 (germline): DFQATT, SNEGSKA (reference sequence).

Comments on this clonotype: At one end, the junction sequence differs from germline, possibly due to a read error. The gene calls are TRBV11-2 and TRBJ2-3; D gene ambiguous. Germline CDR1 SGHAT, CDR2 FQNNGV. The CDR3 consists of 16 residues. CDR3 bases: TGTGCCAACAGCCCCAACTGCGTAATTAGCACAGATACGCAGTATTTT. It encodes CANSPNCVISTDTQYF.

The chain carries TRBV29-1 and TRBJ1-1, with TRBD1 matching over 8 bases. Germline V gene data show CDR1 as SQVTM and CDR2 as ANQGSEA. V shed 7 bases and J 2 bases; nucleotides not matched to a gene: 12. The CDR3 covers 15 residues. The CDR3 loop is CSADLLGQDNTEAFF. The DNA for the CDR3 is TGCAGCGCCGATTTGTTGGGACAGGATAACACTGAAGCTTTCTTT.

This clonotype was detected only once. Compared with germline, one end of the junction differs, possibly owing to a read error. The chain employs TRBV20-1 and TRBJ2-1; the match to TRBD2 covers 7 bases. The CDR3 has 18 residues. Per germline, CDR1 DFQATT and CDR2 SNEGSKA (reference sequence). The CDR3 nucleotides are TGCAGTACTAGAGTAGCGGGTCCACCCCTTAACTCCTACAATGAGCAGTTCTTT. Its protein is CSTRVAGPPLNSYNEQFF.

A word on this clonotype: A much larger clonotype is one base distant, so this may be a read error. The chain links TRBV6-5 to TRBJ2-1; D perhaps matches TRBD2 (6 bases). The V gene's germline CDR1 is MNHEY and CDR2 SVGAGI. There are 14 residues in the CDR3. The chain's CDR3 is CASSSPSRGYEEFF. The CDR3 bases are TGTGCCAGCAGTTCCCCCTCTCGGGGGTATGAGGAGTTCTTC.